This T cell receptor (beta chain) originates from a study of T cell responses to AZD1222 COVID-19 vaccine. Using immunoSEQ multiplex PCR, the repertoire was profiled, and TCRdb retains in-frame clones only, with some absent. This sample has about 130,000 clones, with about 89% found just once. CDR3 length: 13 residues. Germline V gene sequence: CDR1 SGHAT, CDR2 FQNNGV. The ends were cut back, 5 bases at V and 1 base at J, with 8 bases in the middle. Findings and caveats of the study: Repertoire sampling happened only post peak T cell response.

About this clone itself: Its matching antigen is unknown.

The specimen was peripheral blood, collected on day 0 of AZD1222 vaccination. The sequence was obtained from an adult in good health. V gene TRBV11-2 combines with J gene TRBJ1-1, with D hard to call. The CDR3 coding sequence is TGTGCCAGCAGCCCGGAGCGGAACACTGAAGCTTTCTTT. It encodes CASSPERNTEAFF.